This T cell receptor (beta chain) was identified during a study of molecular identifiers for immune sequencing clone quantification (dated by TCRdb to 2017 to 2018). Notes on the research overall: For a replicate experiment, RNA from roughly 20,000 or 100,000 naive CD8 T cells was divided into five aliquots, and four of the five aliquots were sequenced. CD8 T cells were used in a methods study to benchmark molecular-identifier clustering-based TCR repertoire sequencing (MIDCIRS) and TCR RNA copy counting. What the research found in general, with its limitations: The naive libraries included spiked-in Jurkat TCR RNA (approximately ten copies' worth), and this RNA is not part of the donor repertoire. Modeling estimated about 2.8 recovered TCR RNA copies per cell, compared with approximately 9.5 by digital PCR, which implies around 30% capture efficiency. When barcode sub-clustering was left out, chimeric consensus sequences inflated TCR diversity, with chimeras reaching as high as 47%. Highly expanded clone sizes could be underestimated because identical TCR molecules may share a barcode. Even against a background of one million naive CD8 T cells, spiked-in Jurkat TCR RNA amounting to a single cell's worth was reported to be detectable. In CMV-specific effector cells, clones with more than 20 RNA copies accounted for over 99% of molecules, whereas in naive cells such clones accounted for under 1%.

Libraries were prepared through PCR. Sequencing took place on a NextSeq 500. Preparation of bulk TCR libraries followed a previously described approach, with the TCR primers listed in Table S5. Total RNA was purified with the Qiagen AllPrep DNA/RNA kit. Before analysis, reads from multiple sequencing runs of the same library were pooled. On the study's bioinformatics: Reads were retained only if the reads had an exact TCR constant sequence, and the retained reads were trimmed to 150 nt and grouped according to their 12-nt molecular barcodes. Within each barcode group, reads were sub-clustered at a 15% Levenshtein threshold, and quality-weighted consensus sequences were built per RNA molecule. Non-functional sequences were discarded, and so were lower-count sequences lying one edit away from another sequence. Barcode sub-clusters with fewer than 20% of the maximum read count were removed, based on fitting two negative binomial distributions. TCRdb reprocessing: public reads trimmed at Q25 with fastp, clones called with MiXCR, in-frame beta chains kept. Identical CDR3 protein sequences are pooled into one entry, listed with their most common genes and DNA. These V and J calls originate from TCRdb's pipeline instead of the authors' own analysis. The sample contains around 480,000 distinct CDR3 sequences, about a quarter of them found a single time. The ten largest clones take up approximately 0.8% of the sample.

This clonotype was observed many times. Its antigen is still unknown. Base quality data are lacking; no much larger clone is found one base away. V sheds 4 bases and J sheds 3 bases, leaving 14 bases between their ends. From a lookup of the germline V gene, CDR1 and CDR2 are SNHLY and FYNNEI. CDR3 length: 15 amino acids, cysteine to phenylalanine. CDR3 DNA only is kept here, 45 bases in frame from base 1. Libraries of naive CD8 T cells were generated from roughly 21,000 to 960,000 sorted cells, with 10%, 30% or 50% of the purified RNA used. On a BD FACSAria II, naive CD8 T cells were FACS-sorted as CD8+CD4-CCR7+CD45RA+ and collected into RLT Plus buffer. To test detection sensitivity, Jurkat RNA equal to 9 to 10 TCR copies was added to samples of roughly 18,000-1,100,000 naive CD8 T cells. CD8 T cells were enriched with RosetteSep CD8+ T Cell Enrichment Cocktail and Ficoll-Paque, followed by ACK red cell lysis.

The material sequenced was naive CD8+ T cells from blood, with Jurkat cell RNA spiked in. The sample's cell subset or site label, decoded: FACS-sorted CD8+CD4-CCR7+CD45RA+ naive T cells. The chain links TRBV2 with TRBJ2-3; no D gene is confidently identified. The clonotype originates from a human donor in good health. Some libraries in this study had Jurkat cell RNA spiked in. The DNA reads as follows: TGTGCCAGCAGTGTCGGAGTTGGGTTAACAGATACGCAGTATTTT. This gives the protein CASSVGVGLTDTQYF.